This T cell receptor beta chain was sequenced in a study of chemoradiotherapy in HPV16-positive cancers. V trimming: 7 bases; J trimming: 3 bases; junction bases outside the gene matches: 10. The CDR3 has 16 residues. CDR1 is LNHDA and CDR2 is SQIVND in the germline V gene (reference sequence). Generated by immunoSEQ multiplex PCR, the TCRdb table keeps only in-frame clones and is missing some. The sample records approximately 20,000 clones, over 75% being singletons. The source material was blood, sampled from a patient who underwent chemoradiotherapy. The chain uses TRBV19 and TRBJ2-3, with TRBD2 matching 10 bases. This clonotype was sampled from a human donor with HPV-associated anogenital cancer. CDR3 sequence reads: CASKLAGPSETDTQYF. DNA of the CDR3: TGTGCCAGTAAACTAGCGGGGCCATCCGAGACAGATACGCAGTATTTT.